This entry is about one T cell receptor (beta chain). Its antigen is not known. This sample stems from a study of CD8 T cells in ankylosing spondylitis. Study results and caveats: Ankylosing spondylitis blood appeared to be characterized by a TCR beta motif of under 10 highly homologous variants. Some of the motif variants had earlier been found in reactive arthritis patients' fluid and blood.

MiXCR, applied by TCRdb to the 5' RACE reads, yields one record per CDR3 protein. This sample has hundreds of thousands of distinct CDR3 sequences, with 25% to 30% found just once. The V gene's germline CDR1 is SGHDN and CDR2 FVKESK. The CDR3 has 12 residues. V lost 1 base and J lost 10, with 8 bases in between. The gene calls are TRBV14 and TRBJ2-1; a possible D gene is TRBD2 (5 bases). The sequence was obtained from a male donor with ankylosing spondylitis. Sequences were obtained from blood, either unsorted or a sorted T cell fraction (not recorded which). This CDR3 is CASSQGWEEQFF. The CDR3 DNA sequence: TGTGCCAGCAGCCAAGGGTGGGAGGAGCAGTTCTTC. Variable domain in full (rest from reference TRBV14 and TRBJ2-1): EAGVTQFPSHSVIEKGQTVTLRCDPISGHDNLYWYRRVMGKEIKFLLHFVKESKQDESGMPNNRFLAERTGGTYSTLKVQPAELEDSGVYFCASSQGWEEQFFGPGTRLTVL.